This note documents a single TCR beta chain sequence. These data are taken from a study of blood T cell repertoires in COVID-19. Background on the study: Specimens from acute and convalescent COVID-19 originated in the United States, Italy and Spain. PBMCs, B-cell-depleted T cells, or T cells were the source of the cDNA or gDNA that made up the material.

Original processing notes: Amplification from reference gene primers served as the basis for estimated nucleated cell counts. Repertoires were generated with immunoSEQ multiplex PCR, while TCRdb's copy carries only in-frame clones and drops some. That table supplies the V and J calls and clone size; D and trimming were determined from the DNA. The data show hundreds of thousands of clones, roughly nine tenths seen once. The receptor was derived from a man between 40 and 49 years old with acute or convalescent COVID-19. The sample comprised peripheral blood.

The chain's CDR3 is CASSPHGQGRNEQYF. The CDR3 DNA reads TGTGCCAGCAGCCCACACGGACAGGGCCGCAACGAGCAGTACTTC. The rearrangement uses TRBV14 and TRBJ2-7; the match to TRBD1 covers 8 bases. The CDR3 loop spans 15 amino acids. The V gene's germline CDR1 is SGHDN and CDR2 FVKESK. Trimming at V came to 4 bases and at J to 5 bases, leaving 10 bases not matched to a gene.